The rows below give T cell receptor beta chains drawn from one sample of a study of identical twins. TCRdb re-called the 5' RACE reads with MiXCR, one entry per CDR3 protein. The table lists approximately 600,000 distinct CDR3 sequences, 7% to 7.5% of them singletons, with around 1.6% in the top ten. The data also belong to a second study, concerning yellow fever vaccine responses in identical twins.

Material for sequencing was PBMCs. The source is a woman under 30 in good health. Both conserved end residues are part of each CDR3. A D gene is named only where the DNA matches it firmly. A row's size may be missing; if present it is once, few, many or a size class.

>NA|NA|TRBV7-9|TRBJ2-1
CASSLEVPFF
TGTGCCAGCAGCTTAGAGGTGCCGTTCTTC
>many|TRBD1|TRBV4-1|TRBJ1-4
CASSQKPGTATNEKLFF
TGCGCCAGCAGCCAGAAGCCCGGGACAGCTACTAATGAAAAACTGTTTTTT
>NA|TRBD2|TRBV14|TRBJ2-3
CASSQDPSGIGTQYF
TGTGCCAGCAGCCAAGATCCTAGCGGTATTGGTACGCAGTATTTT
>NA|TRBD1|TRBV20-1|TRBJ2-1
CSASSEGQGGIDEQFF
TGCAGTGCTAGTTCGGAGGGACAGGGGGGAATCGATGAGCAGTTCTTC
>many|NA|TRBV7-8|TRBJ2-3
CASSVGFIDTQYF
TGTGCCAGCAGCGTCGGTTTCATAGATACGCAGTATTTT
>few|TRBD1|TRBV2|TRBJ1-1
CATSETGGTEAFF
TGTGCCACCAGTGAGACAGGGGGCACTGAAGCTTTCTTT
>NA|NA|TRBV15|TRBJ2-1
CATSVPGRGNEQFF
TGTGCCACCAGCGTACCGGGACGTGGCAATGAGCAGTTCTTC
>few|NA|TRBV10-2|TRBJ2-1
CASKRLGVVSSYNEQFF
TGCGCCAGCAAACGGCTAGGGGTTGTAAGCTCCTACAATGAGCAGTTCTTC
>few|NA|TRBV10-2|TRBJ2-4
CASSEGGKGGIQYF
TGCGCCAGCAGTGAGGGCGGGAAGGGGGGCATTCAGTACTTC
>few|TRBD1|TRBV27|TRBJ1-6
CASRHTGTVGSPLHF
TGTGCCAGCAGGCATACCGGGACAGTGGGTTCACCCCTCCACTTT
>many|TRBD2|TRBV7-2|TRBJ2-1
CASSLWTSGNEQFF
TGTGCCAGCAGCTTATGGACTAGCGGCAATGAGCAGTTCTTC
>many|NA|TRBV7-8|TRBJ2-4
CASSRGSKLAKNIQYF
TGTGCCAGCAGTCGGGGCAGCAAATTAGCCAAAAACATTCAGTACTTC
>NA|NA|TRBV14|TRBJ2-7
CASSQLAGNSYEQYF
TGTGCCAGCAGCCAGCTCGCAGGGAACTCCTACGAGCAGTACTTC
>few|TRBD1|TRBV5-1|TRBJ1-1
CASSFTTGGGEAFF
TGCGCCAGCAGCTTTACTACAGGGGGAGGTGAAGCTTTCTTT
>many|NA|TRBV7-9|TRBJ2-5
CASSSGWGREQETQYF
TGTGCCAGCAGCTCGGGATGGGGGCGGGAGCAAGAGACCCAGTACTTC
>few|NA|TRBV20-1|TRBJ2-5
CSARETNQETQYF
TGCAGTGCTAGAGAAACTAACCAAGAGACCCAGTACTTC
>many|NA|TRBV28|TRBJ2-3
CASSFGYTDTQYF
TGTGCCAGCAGTTTTGGGTACACAGATACGCAGTATTTT
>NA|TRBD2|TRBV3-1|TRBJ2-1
CASSTRLAGGLYNEQFF
TGTGCCAGCAGCACCCGACTAGCGGGAGGCCTCTACAATGAGCAGTTCTTC
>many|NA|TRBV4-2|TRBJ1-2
CASSQDLGQNYGYTF
TGTGCCAGCAGCCAAGATCTCGGACAGAACTATGGCTACACCTTC
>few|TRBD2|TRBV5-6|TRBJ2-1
CASSLGTSFSNEQFF
TGTGCCAGCAGCTTGGGGACTAGCTTCTCCAATGAGCAGTTCTTC
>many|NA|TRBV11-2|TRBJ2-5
CASSSTPSWRTLQETQYF
TGTGCCAGCAGCTCCACCCCTAGTTGGCGGACCCTCCAAGAGACCCAGTACTTC
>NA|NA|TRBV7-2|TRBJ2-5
CASSLASGVGTQYF
TGTGCCAGCAGCTTAGCGTCGGGGGTGGGGACCCAGTACTTC
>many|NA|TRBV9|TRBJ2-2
CASSSRLVSNTGELFF
TGTGCCAGCAGCTCCCGACTAGTTTCGAACACCGGGGAGCTGTTTTTT
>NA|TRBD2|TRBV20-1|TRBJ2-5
CSAFLPGLAGGNRQETQYF
TGCAGTGCTTTCTTACCGGGACTAGCGGGGGGCAACCGCCAAGAGACCCAGTACTTC
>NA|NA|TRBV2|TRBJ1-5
CASFPGPPFYNQPQHF
TGTGCCAGCTTCCCGGGCCCCCCCTTTTACAATCAGCCCCAGCATTTT
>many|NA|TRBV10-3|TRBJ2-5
CAISGGRETQYF
TGTGCCATCAGTGGTGGCCGAGAGACCCAGTACTTC
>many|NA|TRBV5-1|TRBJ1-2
CASSTPWDGGGYTF
TGCGCCAGCAGCACCCCATGGGACGGGGGAGGCTACACCTTC
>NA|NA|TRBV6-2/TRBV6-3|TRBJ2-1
CASRPLGAGSVEQFF
TGTGCCAGCAGACCCCTGGGGGCAGGGTCCGTTGAGCAGTTCTTC
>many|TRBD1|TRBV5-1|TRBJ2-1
CASSNRGGTGNEQFF
TGCGCCAGCAGCAACAGGGGTGGGACAGGAAATGAGCAGTTCTTC
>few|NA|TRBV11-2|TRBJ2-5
CASSLELRDTEETQYF
TGTGCCAGCAGCTTAGAACTAAGGGATACAGAAGAGACCCAGTACTTC
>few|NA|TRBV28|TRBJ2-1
CASSFSKSGPRYNEQFF
TGTGCCAGCAGTTTTTCCAAATCGGGACCCAGATACAATGAGCAGTTCTTC
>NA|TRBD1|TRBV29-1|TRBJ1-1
CSVVGGRGTEAFF
TGCAGCGTTGTAGGGGGCAGGGGCACTGAAGCTTTCTTT
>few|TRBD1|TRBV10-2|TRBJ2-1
CARIKPHRDRGGQQFF
TGCGCCAGGATCAAACCCCACCGGGACAGGGGAGGTCAGCAGTTCTTC
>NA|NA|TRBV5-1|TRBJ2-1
CASSLEGLLSEVF
TGCGCCAGCAGCTTGGAGGGACTCCTATCTGAGGTCTTC